This TCR beta chain was recorded in a study of cytomegalovirus exposure and HLA in healthy donors. Overall study findings and caveats: In presence/absence analyses, roughly uniform sequencing depth across donors was assumed. It was reported that TCR beta sequences correctly inferred the HLA-A and HLA-B alleles for most subjects. In vitro, a few CMV-associated chains proved specific for CMV antigens.

V was pared by 8 bases and J by 11 bases, with 14 bases of the junction left unmatched. CDR1 is MNHEY and CDR2 is SMNVEV in the germline V gene (reference sequence). This CDR3 has 13 amino acids. PCR amplification relied on 60 Vbeta primers (plus 13 Jbeta primers). The protocol was immunoSEQ multiplex PCR, while the TCRdb copy is restricted to in-frame clones and leaves out a portion. The sample contains under 150,000 clones, roughly 77% of which appear only once. Of note for this clone: Its antigen is unknown.

Sequenced: PBMCs. The sequence derives from a woman aged 35 to 49 in good health and CMV-seropositive. This rearrangement joins TRBV27 to TRBJ1-1, with 7 bases identical to TRBD1. CDR3 protein: CASGPRGFSGAFF. DNA of the CDR3: TGTGCCAGCGGGCCCAGGGGGTTCTCGGGGGCTTTCTTT.